Presented here are 3 T cell receptor beta chains from one specimen sequenced in a study of molecular identifiers for immune sequencing clone quantification. TCRdb redid the calling of the PCR reads with MiXCR, one entry per CDR3 protein. The table has tens of thousands of distinct CDR3 sequences, 15% to 20% seen once. Sequenced material: naive CD8+ T cells from blood, with Jurkat cell RNA spiked in. Stated subset: FACS-sorted CD8+CD4-CCR7+CD45RA+ naive T cells. The receptors were gathered from a human donor in good health. Some libraries in this study had Jurkat cell RNA spiked in.

For this clonotype: Since a much larger clone is just one base distant, this may be a read error. This rearrangement joins TRBV3-1 to TRBJ2-3; tentative D call: TRBD2 (7 bases). This CDR3 has 16 amino acids. The germline V gene encodes CDR1 LGHDT and CDR2 YNNKEL (reference sequence). Trimming shortened V by 4 bases and J by 3 bases, and 17 bases separated the two germline ends. The CDR3 region is CASSRQSRGATDTQYF. CDR3 bases: TGTGCCAGCAGCCGACAATCTCGGGGGGCGACAGATACGCAGTATTTT.

The chain is built from TRBV27 and TRBJ1-2; D not certain. This CDR3 is built from 14 residues. Between the trimmed V and J ends, which lost 5 bases and 4 bases, there was a span of 14 bases. Germline V gene lookup returns CDR1 MNHEY and CDR2 SMNVEV (reference sequence). CDR3 bases: TGTGCCAGCAGTCCGTCGGGGAGGTTCTATGGCTACACCTTC. Translated, it gives CASSPSGRFYGYTF.

Regarding this clonotype: This is likely a read error, given that the CDR3 carries no conserved phenylalanine or tryptophan at its end. V gene TRBV5-4 combines with J gene TRBJ1-1; possibly TRBD1 for D (6 bases). Trimming pared 6 bases from V and 4 bases from J, leaving 10 bases between. The CDR3 has 12 amino acids. Looked up from germline, CDR1 is SGHNT and CDR2 is YYREEE (reference sequence). This chain's CDR3 is CASTDRGTEAFL. For the CDR3, the DNA is TGTGCCAGCACGGACAGAGGCACTGAAGCTTTCCTT.